Listed below are T cell receptor beta chains from one sample, sequenced in a study of blood T cell repertoires in COVID-19. Data came from immunoSEQ multiplex PCR; TCRdb stores just in-frame clones and leaves some out. The sample carries about 170,000 clones, roughly 80% recorded once. The sequencing sample was made of peripheral blood. These receptors all come from a woman aged 80 or older with COVID-19, enrolled during active disease. Both conserved end residues are part of each CDR3. The order of the fields is V gene, D gene, J gene, clone size, CDR3 protein, CDR3 DNA. The D gene is left open where the match is weak. Some rows mark clone size as missing; the rest say once, few, many or name a class of expanded clone.

v_gene: TRBV6-1
d_gene: .
j_gene: TRBJ1-5
abundance: .
CDR3aa: CASSEISLQSNQPQHF
CDR3nt: TGTGCCAGCAGTGAGATTTCGCTCCAGAGCAATCAGCCCCAGCATTTT

v_gene: TRBV6-5
d_gene: TRBD1
j_gene: TRBJ2-7
abundance: once
CDR3aa: CASRKGQGASYEQYF
CDR3nt: TGTGCCAGCAGGAAGGGACAGGGGGCCTCCTACGAGCAGTACTTC

v_gene: TRBV5-1
d_gene: .
j_gene: TRBJ1-2
abundance: .
CDR3aa: CASSLAEGGYTF
CDR3nt: TGCGCCAGCAGCTTGGCAGAGGGTGGCTACACCTTC

v_gene: TRBV28
d_gene: TRBD1
j_gene: TRBJ1-2
abundance: .
CDR3aa: CAIETGADGYTF
CDR3nt: TGTGCCATCGAGACAGGGGCAGATGGCTACACCTTC

v_gene: TRBV13
d_gene: .
j_gene: TRBJ2-1
abundance: once
CDR3aa: CASSLGQVFGNEQFF
CDR3nt: TGTGCCAGCAGCTTAGGTCAGGTGTTTGGCAATGAGCAGTTCTTC

v_gene: TRBV18
d_gene: .
j_gene: TRBJ1-2
abundance: .
CDR3aa: CASSQTGTEGGYTF
CDR3nt: TGTGCCAGCTCACAAACCGGGACGGAGGGTGGCTACACCTTC

v_gene: TRBV6-5
d_gene: TRBD2
j_gene: TRBJ2-3
abundance: .
CDR3aa: CASTSTSGGPDTQYF
CDR3nt: TGTGCCAGCACCTCGACTAGCGGGGGACCAGATACGCAGTATTTT

v_gene: TRBV5-1
d_gene: .
j_gene: TRBJ2-5
abundance: .
CDR3aa: CASSLVKAGLETQYF
CDR3nt: TGCGCCAGCAGCTTGGTGAAGGCGGGGTTAGAGACCCAGTACTTC

v_gene: TRBV4-1
d_gene: .
j_gene: TRBJ2-1
abundance: .
CDR3aa: CASSHSRSEQFF
CDR3nt: TGCGCCAGCAGCCACTCTCGGAGTGAGCAGTTCTTC

v_gene: TRBV24-1
d_gene: TRBD1
j_gene: TRBJ1-5
abundance: .
CDR3aa: CATSEGQGDQPQHF
CDR3nt: TGTGCCACCAGTGAGGGACAGGGGGATCAGCCCCAGCATTTT

v_gene: TRBV5-1
d_gene: .
j_gene: TRBJ2-2
abundance: .
CDR3aa: CASSLFGHLNTGELFF
CDR3nt: TGCGCCAGCAGCTTGTTCGGACACCTCAACACCGGGGAGCTGTTTTTT

v_gene: TRBV5-4
d_gene: TRBD2
j_gene: TRBJ2-7
abundance: .
CDR3aa: CASSFSSGSTKGEQYF
CDR3nt: TGTGCCAGCAGCTTCTCTAGCGGGAGCACGAAGGGCGAGCAGTACTTC

v_gene: TRBV29-1
d_gene: TRBD1
j_gene: TRBJ2-5
abundance: .
CDR3aa: CSVHSGTGVGETQYF
CDR3nt: TGCAGCGTCCACTCCGGGACAGGGGTGGGCGAGACCCAGTACTTC

v_gene: TRBV7-9
d_gene: TRBD1
j_gene: TRBJ2-1
abundance: .
CDR3aa: CASSPDGTGGSEQFF
CDR3nt: TGTGCCAGCAGCCCAGATGGGACAGGGGGTAGTGAGCAGTTCTTC

v_gene: TRBV7-2
d_gene: .
j_gene: TRBJ1-2
abundance: .
CDR3aa: CASSLQGITNYGYTF
CDR3nt: TGTGCCAGCAGCTTACAGGGTATCACTAACTATGGCTACACCTTC

v_gene: TRBV18
d_gene: .
j_gene: TRBJ1-2
abundance: .
CDR3aa: CASSLADSIDGYTF
CDR3nt: TGTGCCAGCTCACTTGCGGATAGTATAGATGGCTACACCTTC

v_gene: TRBV5-1
d_gene: TRBD1
j_gene: TRBJ2-7
abundance: .
CDR3aa: CASSLRTGQYEQYF
CDR3nt: TGCGCCAGCAGCCTAAGGACAGGGCAATACGAGCAGTACTTC

v_gene: TRBV18
d_gene: TRBD1
j_gene: TRBJ1-2
abundance: .
CDR3aa: CASSPWDRGINYGYTF
CDR3nt: TGTGCCAGCTCACCATGGGACAGGGGAATTAACTATGGCTACACCTTC

v_gene: TRBV2
d_gene: .
j_gene: TRBJ2-3
abundance: .
CDR3aa: CASKVGPGLSTDTQYF
CDR3nt: TGTGCCAGCAAGGTTGGGCCGGGACTCAGCACAGATACGCAGTATTTT

v_gene: TRBV5-1
d_gene: .
j_gene: TRBJ1-4
abundance: .
CDR3aa: CASSFSGNEKLFF
CDR3nt: TGCGCCAGCAGCTTCAGCGGGAATGAAAAACTGTTTTTT

v_gene: TRBV10-3
d_gene: TRBD2
j_gene: TRBJ2-3
abundance: .
CDR3aa: CAINPAGGDGQYF
CDR3nt: TGTGCCATCAATCCAGCGGGGGGGGATGGGCAGTATTTT

v_gene: TRBV18
d_gene: .
j_gene: TRBJ1-2
abundance: .
CDR3aa: CASSPPSIQGNYGYTF
CDR3nt: TGTGCCAGCTCACCACCGTCTATCCAGGGCAACTATGGCTACACCTTC

v_gene: TRBV5-1
d_gene: .
j_gene: TRBJ2-7
abundance: .
CDR3aa: CASSPALGSYEQYF
CDR3nt: TGCGCCAGCTCCCCCGCTCTCGGCTCCTACGAGCAGTACTTC

v_gene: TRBV11-2
d_gene: TRBD1
j_gene: TRBJ1-1
abundance: .
CDR3aa: CASSHHHSGTGDRTEAFF
CDR3nt: TGTGCCAGCAGTCATCACCACTCCGGGACAGGGGATCGTACTGAAGCTTTCTTT

v_gene: TRBV28
d_gene: .
j_gene: TRBJ1-2
abundance: .
CDR3aa: CASSPHRGFLNYGYTF
CDR3nt: TGTGCCAGCAGTCCTCACCGGGGTTTCCTTAACTATGGCTACACCTTC

v_gene: TRBV19
d_gene: TRBD1
j_gene: TRBJ1-2
abundance: .
CDR3aa: CASSIFDRANYGYTF
CDR3nt: TGTGCCAGTAGTATTTTTGACAGGGCTAACTATGGCTACACCTTC

v_gene: TRBV5-1
d_gene: TRBD1
j_gene: TRBJ2-1
abundance: .
CDR3aa: CASSSRQGIYHEQFF
CDR3nt: TGCGCCAGCAGCAGCCGACAGGGAATTTACCATGAGCAGTTCTTC

v_gene: TRBV7-3
d_gene: .
j_gene: TRBJ2-3
abundance: .
CDR3aa: CASSRRGDTQYF
CDR3nt: TGTGCCAGCAGCCGACGAGGGGATACGCAGTATTTT

v_gene: TRBV27
d_gene: .
j_gene: TRBJ1-2
abundance: once
CDR3aa: CASSLSGVAPLANYGYTF
CDR3nt: TGTGCCAGCAGTTTATCTGGAGTGGCACCGTTAGCTAACTATGGCTACACCTTC